Below are 12 T cell receptor beta chains sequenced from a single sample in a study of blood T cells in healthy people across ages. With a J-beta primer mix and a sample-barcoded 5' primer, a second PCR ran about 7 to 12 cycles. TCRdb ran MiXCR on the 5' RACE reads and lists one entry per CDR3 protein. Found here are 650,000 to 700,000 distinct CDR3 sequences, more than 45% of them singletons; the top ten hold approximately 13%. The material sequenced was blood. These receptors were collected from a woman older than 75 in good health.

This clonotype appeared a single time. V gene TRBV4-1 combines with J gene TRBJ2-1; D perhaps matches TRBD1 (5 bases). V lost 3 bases, J lost 13 bases, and 13 bases lay in between. Germline CDR1 is MGHRA and CDR2 is YSYEKL. CDR3 size: 12 residues. The CDR3 coding sequence is TGCGCCAGCAGCCACCTAAGGGGTCTTCAGTTCTTC. Translated, it gives CASSHLRGLQFF.

This clonotype turned up a few times. The chain uses TRBV6-6 and TRBJ2-1; 14 nucleotides agree with TRBD2. Losses at the gene ends were 5 bases for V and 8 bases for J; bases not matched to a gene: 8. The CDR3 sequence is 16 residues long. Germline V gene lookup returns CDR1 MNHNY and CDR2 SVGAGI (reference sequence). The CDR3 reads CASSPGLAGGEDEQFF. As DNA, the CDR3 is TGTGCCAGCAGTCCCGGACTAGCGGGGGGAGAGGATGAGCAGTTCTTC.

The chain combines TRBV7-7 with TRBJ2-5, with 7 bases identical to TRBD1. There are 15 residues in the CDR3. The trim removed 4 bases at V and 2 bases at J, leaving 7 bases unmatched. CDR1 is SSHAT, CDR2 FNYEAQ, per germline (reference sequence). The CDR3 protein is CASSSGTASQETQYF. The DNA for the CDR3 is TGTGCCAGCAGCTCAGGGACAGCCTCTCAAGAGACCCAGTACTTC. The full variable domain, completed using reference TRBV7-7 and TRBJ2-5, is GAGVSQSPRYKVTKRGQDVTLRCDPISSHATLYWYQQALGQGPEFLTYFNYEAQPDKSGLPSDRFSAERPEGSISTLTIQRTEQRDSAMYRCASSSGTASQETQYFGPGTRLLVL.

Note on this clonotype: One end of the junction varies from germline; a read error may be responsible. This rearrangement joins TRBV5-1 to TRBJ1-2; 8 bases align to TRBD1. Germline V CDR1 and CDR2: SGHRS, YFSETQ. The CDR3 is 16 residues long. The CDR3 spells CVSSLLTSDRVYGYTF. For the CDR3, the DNA is TGCGTCAGCAGCTTGTTGACCTCGGACAGGGTGTACGGCTACACCTTC. The entire variable domain, with the rest obtained from reference TRBV5-1 and TRBJ1-2, is as follows: KAGVTQTPRYLIKTRGQQVTLSCSPISGHRSVSWYQQTPGQGLQFLFEYFSETQRNKGNFPGRFSGRQFSNSRSEMNVSTLELGDSALYLCVSSLLTSDRVYGYTFGSGTRLTVV.

This clonotype was detected ten times or more. The V gene is TRBV7-2, the J gene TRBJ2-1, with D perhaps matching TRBD2 (6 bases). The CDR3 extends over 15 amino acids. The germline CDR1 and CDR2 sequences are SGHTA and FQGNSA. Trimming removed 1 base from V and 7 bases from J, with 14 bases in between. The CDR3 DNA reads as TGTGCCAGCAGCTTAGTAGGCAAACGGGGGAATGAGCAGTTCTTC. Amino acids: CASSLVGKRGNEQFF. Full variable domain (remainder filled in from reference TRBV7-2 and TRBJ2-1): GAGVSQSPSNKVTEKGKDVELRCDPISGHTALYWYRQSLGQGLEFLIYFQGNSAPDKSGLPSDRFSAERTGGSVSTLTIQRTQQEDSAVYLCASSLVGKRGNEQFFGPGTRLTVL.

This clonotype has more than one count but fewer than ten. The V call is TRBV20-1, the J call TRBJ1-2; tentative D call: TRBD1 (6 bases). From germline, CDR1 is DFQATT and CDR2 SNEGSKA (reference sequence). The CDR3 has 11 amino acids. V dropped 6 bases and J dropped 7 bases, with 12 bases sitting between them. CDR3 nucleotides: TGCAGTGCCTACAGGGAAGGTGGCTACACCTTC. Amino acid sequence: CSAYREGGYTF.

This clonotype was picked up a small number of times. The gene calls are TRBV29-1 and TRBJ2-5; the D is unclear. There are 11 residues in the CDR3. Deletions cut 3 bases from V and 5 bases from J, with 7 bases between. From germline, CDR1 is SQVTM and CDR2 ANQGSEA. CDR3 DNA sequence: TGCAGCGTTGAGCCTCTGGAGACCCAGTACTTC. Translation: CSVEPLETQYF.

The rearrangement links TRBV12-3 or TRBV12-4 to TRBJ2-1; TRBD1 matches 12 bases. There are 15 residues in the CDR3. V shed 5 bases and J 2 bases; nucleotides not matched to a gene: 1. The CDR3 bases are TGTGCCAGCAGTGGGACAGGGGGCCCCTACAATGAGCAGTTCTTC. It encodes CASSGTGGPYNEQFF.

This clonotype occurred a few times. This may be a read error: a much more frequent sequence differs by one nucleotide. This rearrangement joins TRBV12-3 or TRBV12-4 to TRBJ2-1; 7 nucleotides line up with TRBD1. V dropped 5 bases and J dropped 4; count of bases not matched to a gene: 5. CDR3 length equals 14 residues. Here the CDR3 reads CASSVGRGYNEQFF. The CDR3 DNA follows: TGTGCCAGCAGTGTGGGCAGGGGGTACAATGAGCAGTTCTTC.

This clonotype was detected ten times or more. The chain employs TRBV5-1 and TRBJ2-1; a weak D match, TRBD2 (6 bases). The germline V gene has CDR1 SGHRS and CDR2 YFSETQ. This CDR3 contains 14 residues. V was cut by 1 base and J by 8 bases, with 13 bases left in between. The DNA of the CDR3 is TGCGCCAGCAGCTTGACTAGCCAGTGGTATGAGCAGTTCTTC. Translated, it gives CASSLTSQWYEQFF.

This clonotype was counted a few times. CDR3 region: CATAQGGEQFF. The CDR3 bases are TGTGCCACCGCGCAGGGTGGCGAGCAGTTCTTC. The rearrangement joins TRBV24-1 to TRBJ2-1, with D possibly TRBD1 on 5 matching bases. V was trimmed by 9 bases and J by 10 bases, leaving 12 bases between them. This CDR3 spans 11 amino acids. Germline V CDR1 and CDR2: KGHDR, SFDVKD.

DNA of the CDR3: TGCAGTGCTAGACCTAGCGGGAGGTTAGATACGCAGTATTTT. Translation gives CSARPSGRLDTQYF. V usage is TRBV20-1 and J usage is TRBJ2-3; TRBD2 aligns across 11 bases. This CDR3 contains 14 residues. V lost 2 bases, J lost 5 bases, and 3 bases stayed unmatched. Germline lookup yields CDR1 DFQATT and CDR2 SNEGSKA (reference sequence).